This TCR beta chain was sequenced for a study of blood T cell repertoires in COVID-19 (dated by TCRdb to 2018 to 2020). Regarding the study in general: The collaborator samples originated in the United States, Italy and Spain and spanned the acute and convalescent phases of COVID-19. The material from the prospective study consisted of cDNA or gDNA derived from T cells, B-cell-depleted T cells, or PBMCs. The dataset comprised deeply sampled blood TCRbeta repertoires from subjects exposed to, actively infected with, or recovered from COVID-19. The repertoires were released in a freely available public database meant as a resource for research on the immune response to SARS-CoV-2. Samples were obtained from the ongoing ImmuneRACE study (first 160 participants) and from over a thousand subjects provided by 6 global collaborators. The sample metadata nearly always contained a de-identified subject ID, COVID-19 status, age in years and sex. Where available, HLA class I and class II types were obtained from metadata supplied by the sample provider rather than from assay-based typing. Points the paper makes about the study in general: How much clinical and demographic metadata was included differed by source and by participant, and the metadata was provided uncurated.

The germline V gene provides CDR1 WSHSY and CDR2 SAAADI. The cysteine opens and the phenylalanine closes a CDR3 of 13 amino acids. Only the CDR3 part of the read is kept: 39 bases, read in frame from the first base. V loses 2 bases, J loses 8 bases, and the germline ends lie 10 bases apart. TCRbeta CDR3 regions were amplified from genomic DNA by means of the immunoSEQ Assay, a bias-controlled multiplex PCR. The authors' pipeline ran thus. Nucleated cell counts per sample were estimated from amplification of reference gene primers within the assay. Sequence reads were collapsed and filtered to measure the absolute abundance of every unique TCRbeta CDR3 rearrangement. For each sample, productive Simpson clonality was calculated as the square root of Simpson's diversity index over productive rearrangements. TCRdb took over this immuneACCESS table, retaining in-frame rearrangements with V and J assigned. Such tables are incomplete; in checked studies, under half of the missing clones stem from an unresolved V gene, and the remainder is unexplained. The V and J calls and clone size are taken from that table; D and trimming were inferred from the DNA. This sample gives roughly 27,000 clones in total; roughly three quarters of them show up just once. Of the sample, roughly half is held by the ten largest clones.

Collaborating institutions collected whole blood in K2EDTA tubes following their own protocols. For TCRbeta analysis, collaborator samples were shipped as frozen whole blood, as isolated PBMCs, or as DNA extracted from either sample type. This clone was observed a few times. Its cognate antigen has yet to be identified. No qualities accompany the bases; no much larger clone lies one base away. The chain joins TRBV10-2 to TRBJ2-1; a tentative D call is TRBD2 (5 bases match). What was sequenced was peripheral blood. The TCR was taken from a woman aged 70-85 years with acute or convalescent COVID-19. The CDR3 amino acid sequence is: CASSEAKRDEQFF. The nucleotide sequence is TGCGCCAGCAGTGAGGCAAAGAGGGATGAGCAGTTCTTC.